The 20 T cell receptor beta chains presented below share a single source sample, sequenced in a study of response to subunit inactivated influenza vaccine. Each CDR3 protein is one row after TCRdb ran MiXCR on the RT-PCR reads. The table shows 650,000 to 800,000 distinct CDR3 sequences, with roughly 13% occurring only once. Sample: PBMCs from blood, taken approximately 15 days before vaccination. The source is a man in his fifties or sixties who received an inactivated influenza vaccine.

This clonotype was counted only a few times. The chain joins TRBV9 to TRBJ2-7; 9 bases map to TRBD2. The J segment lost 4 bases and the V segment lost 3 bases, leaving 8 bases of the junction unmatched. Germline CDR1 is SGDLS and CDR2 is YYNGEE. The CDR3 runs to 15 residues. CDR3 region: CASSAGTSLMYEQYF. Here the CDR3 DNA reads TGTGCCAGCAGCGCCGGGACTAGCTTAATGTACGAGCAGTACTTC.

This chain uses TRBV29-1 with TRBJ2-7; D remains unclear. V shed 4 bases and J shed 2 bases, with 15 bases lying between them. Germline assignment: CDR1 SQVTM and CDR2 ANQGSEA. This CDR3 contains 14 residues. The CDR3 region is CSVVPGRSAYEQYF. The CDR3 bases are TGCAGCGTTGTCCCTGGGCGGTCGGCCTACGAGCAGTACTTC.

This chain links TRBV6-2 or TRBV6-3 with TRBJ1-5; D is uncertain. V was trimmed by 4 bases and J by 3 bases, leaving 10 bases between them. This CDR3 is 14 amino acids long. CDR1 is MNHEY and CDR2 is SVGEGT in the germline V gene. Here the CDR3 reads CASSSSGINQPQHF. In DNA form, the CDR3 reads TGTGCCAGCAGTTCATCCGGGATCAATCAGCCCCAGCATTTT.

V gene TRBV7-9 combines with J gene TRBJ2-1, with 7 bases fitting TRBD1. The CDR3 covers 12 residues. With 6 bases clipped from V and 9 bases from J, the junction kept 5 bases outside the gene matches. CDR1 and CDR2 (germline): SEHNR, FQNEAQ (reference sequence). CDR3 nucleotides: TGTGCCAGCAGATTCAGGGGGAGTGAGCAGTTCTTC. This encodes CASRFRGSEQFF.

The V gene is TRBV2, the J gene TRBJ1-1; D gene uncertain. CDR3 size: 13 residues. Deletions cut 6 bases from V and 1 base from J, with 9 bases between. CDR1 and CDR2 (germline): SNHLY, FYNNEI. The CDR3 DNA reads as TGTGCCAGCAGAGCCGACGGGAACACTGAAGCTTTCTTT. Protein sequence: CASRADGNTEAFF.

The CDR3 DNA follows: TGTGCCAGCAGCTTAGTCGGCCAGGCCTACAATGAGCAGTTCTTC. This translates into CASSLVGQAYNEQFF. The genes are TRBV7-9 and TRBJ2-1; the D is unclear. Trimming stripped 1 base from V and 2 bases from J, with 9 bases between. The germline V gene has CDR1 SEHNR and CDR2 FQNEAQ (reference sequence). The CDR3 contains 15 residues.

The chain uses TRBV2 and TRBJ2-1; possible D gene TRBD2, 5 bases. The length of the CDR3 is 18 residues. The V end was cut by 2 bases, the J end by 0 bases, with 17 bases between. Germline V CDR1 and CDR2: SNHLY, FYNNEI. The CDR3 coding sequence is TGTGCCAGCAGTGAATGGTCCTCTCGGGGATCCTCCTACAATGAGCAGTTCTTC. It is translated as CASSEWSSRGSSYNEQFF.

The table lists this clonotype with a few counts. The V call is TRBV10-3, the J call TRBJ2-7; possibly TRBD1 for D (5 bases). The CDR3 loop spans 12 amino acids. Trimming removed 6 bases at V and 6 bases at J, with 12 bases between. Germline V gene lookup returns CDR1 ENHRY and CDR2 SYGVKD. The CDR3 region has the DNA TGTGCCATCAGCCTACAGGCTAGCGAGCAGTACTTC. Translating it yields CAISLQASEQYF.

Written as DNA, the CDR3 is TGTGCCAGCAGTGAAATAAGGGGGACAGTGTTCTCCTACGAGCAGTACTTC. Amino acid sequence: CASSEIRGTVFSYEQYF. This chain uses TRBV6-1 with TRBJ2-7; the match to TRBD1 covers 7 bases. The germline gives CDR1 MNHNS, CDR2 SASEGT. The CDR3 covers 17 residues. J lost 0 bases, V lost 2 bases, and 10 bases had no gene match.

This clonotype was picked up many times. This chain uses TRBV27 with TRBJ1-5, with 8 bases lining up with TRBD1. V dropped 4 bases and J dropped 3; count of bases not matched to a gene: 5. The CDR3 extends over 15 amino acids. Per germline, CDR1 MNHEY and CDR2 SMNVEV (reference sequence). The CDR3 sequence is CASSSTGALNQPQHF. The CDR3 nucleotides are TGTGCCAGCAGTTCGACAGGGGCGCTCAATCAGCCCCAGCATTTT.

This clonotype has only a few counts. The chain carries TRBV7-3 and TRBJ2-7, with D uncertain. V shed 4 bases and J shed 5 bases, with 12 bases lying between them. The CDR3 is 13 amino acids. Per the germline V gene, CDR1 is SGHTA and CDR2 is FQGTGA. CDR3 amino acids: CASSSAYGHEQYF. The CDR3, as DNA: TGTGCCAGCAGCTCCGCTTATGGGCACGAGCAGTACTTC.

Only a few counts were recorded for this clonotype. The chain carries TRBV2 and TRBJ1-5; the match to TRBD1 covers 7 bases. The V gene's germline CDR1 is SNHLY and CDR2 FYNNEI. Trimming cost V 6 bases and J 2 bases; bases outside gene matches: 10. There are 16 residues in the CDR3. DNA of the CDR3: TGTGCCAGCAGCGCCCGAGGGGGCTATGGCAATCAGCCCCAGCATTTT. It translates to CASSARGGYGNQPQHF.

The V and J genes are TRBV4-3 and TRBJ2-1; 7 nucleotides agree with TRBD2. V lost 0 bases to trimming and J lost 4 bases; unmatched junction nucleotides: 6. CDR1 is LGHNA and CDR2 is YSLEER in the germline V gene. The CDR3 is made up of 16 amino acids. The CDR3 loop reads CASSQDGRRGYNEQFF. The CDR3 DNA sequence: TGCGCCAGCAGCCAAGATGGGCGGCGGGGGTACAATGAGCAGTTCTTC.

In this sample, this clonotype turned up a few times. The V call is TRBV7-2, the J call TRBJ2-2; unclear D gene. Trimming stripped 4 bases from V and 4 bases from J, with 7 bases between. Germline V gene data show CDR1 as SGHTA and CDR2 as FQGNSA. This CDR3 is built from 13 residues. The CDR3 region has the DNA TGTGCCAGCAGCTCATCAATCACCGGGGAGCTGTTTTTT. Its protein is CASSSSITGELFF.

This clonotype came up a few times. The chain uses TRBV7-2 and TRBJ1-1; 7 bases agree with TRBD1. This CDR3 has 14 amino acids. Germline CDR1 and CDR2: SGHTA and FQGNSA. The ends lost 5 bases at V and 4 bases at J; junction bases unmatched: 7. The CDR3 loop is CASSPRQGPTEAFF. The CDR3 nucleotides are TGTGCCAGCAGCCCCCGACAGGGACCCACTGAAGCTTTCTTT.

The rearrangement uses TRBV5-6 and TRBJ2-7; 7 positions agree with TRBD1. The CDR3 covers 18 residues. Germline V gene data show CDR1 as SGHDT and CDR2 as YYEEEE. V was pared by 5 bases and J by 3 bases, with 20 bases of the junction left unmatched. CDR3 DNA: TGTGCCAGCAGTCGATCCGGAGTCCTGACAGGGTCGGTCTACGAGCAGTACTTC. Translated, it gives CASSRSGVLTGSVYEQYF.

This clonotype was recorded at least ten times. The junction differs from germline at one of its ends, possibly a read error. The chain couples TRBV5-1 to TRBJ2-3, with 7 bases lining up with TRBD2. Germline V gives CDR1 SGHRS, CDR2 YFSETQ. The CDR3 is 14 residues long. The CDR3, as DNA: TGTGCCAGCAGCGTAGCGGGTAGCACAGATACGCAGTATTTT. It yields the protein CASSVAGSTDTQYF.

The CDR3 here is CASSYVMGQDPYEQYF. The CDR3 DNA reads as TGTGCCAGCAGTTACGTAATGGGACAGGACCCCTACGAGCAGTACTTC. The gene calls are TRBV6-2 or TRBV6-3 and TRBJ2-7; the match to TRBD1 covers 8 bases. The germline gives CDR1 MNHEY, CDR2 SVGEGT. The CDR3 is 16 residues long. With 2 bases clipped from V and 2 bases from J, the junction kept 8 bases outside the gene matches.

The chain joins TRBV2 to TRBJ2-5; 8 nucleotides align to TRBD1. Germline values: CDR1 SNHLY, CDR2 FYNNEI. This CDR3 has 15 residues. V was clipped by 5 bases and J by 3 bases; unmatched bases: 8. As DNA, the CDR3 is TGTGCCAGCAGTAGAACGGGACAGGAGGAAGAGACCCAGTACTTC. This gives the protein CASSRTGQEEETQYF.

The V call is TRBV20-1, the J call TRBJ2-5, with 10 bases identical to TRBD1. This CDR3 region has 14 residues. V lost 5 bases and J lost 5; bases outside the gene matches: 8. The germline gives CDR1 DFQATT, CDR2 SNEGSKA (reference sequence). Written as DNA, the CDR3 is TGCAGTGCTGTTCGACAGGGGGCTGGGGAGACCCAGTACTTC. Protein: CSAVRQGAGETQYF.